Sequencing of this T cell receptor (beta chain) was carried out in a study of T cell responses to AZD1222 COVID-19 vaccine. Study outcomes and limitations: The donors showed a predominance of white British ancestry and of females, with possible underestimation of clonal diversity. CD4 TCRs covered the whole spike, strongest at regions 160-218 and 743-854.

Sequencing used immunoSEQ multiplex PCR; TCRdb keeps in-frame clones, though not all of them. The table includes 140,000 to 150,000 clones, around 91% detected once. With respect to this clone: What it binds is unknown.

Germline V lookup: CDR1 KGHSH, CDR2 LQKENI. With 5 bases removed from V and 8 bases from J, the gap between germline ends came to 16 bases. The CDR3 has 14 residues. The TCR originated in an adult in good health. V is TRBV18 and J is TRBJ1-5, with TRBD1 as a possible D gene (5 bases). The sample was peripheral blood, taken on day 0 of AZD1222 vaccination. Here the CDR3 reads CASSTRRTREPQHF. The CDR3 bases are TGTGCCAGCTCAACTCGTCGGACCAGGGAGCCCCAGCATTTT.